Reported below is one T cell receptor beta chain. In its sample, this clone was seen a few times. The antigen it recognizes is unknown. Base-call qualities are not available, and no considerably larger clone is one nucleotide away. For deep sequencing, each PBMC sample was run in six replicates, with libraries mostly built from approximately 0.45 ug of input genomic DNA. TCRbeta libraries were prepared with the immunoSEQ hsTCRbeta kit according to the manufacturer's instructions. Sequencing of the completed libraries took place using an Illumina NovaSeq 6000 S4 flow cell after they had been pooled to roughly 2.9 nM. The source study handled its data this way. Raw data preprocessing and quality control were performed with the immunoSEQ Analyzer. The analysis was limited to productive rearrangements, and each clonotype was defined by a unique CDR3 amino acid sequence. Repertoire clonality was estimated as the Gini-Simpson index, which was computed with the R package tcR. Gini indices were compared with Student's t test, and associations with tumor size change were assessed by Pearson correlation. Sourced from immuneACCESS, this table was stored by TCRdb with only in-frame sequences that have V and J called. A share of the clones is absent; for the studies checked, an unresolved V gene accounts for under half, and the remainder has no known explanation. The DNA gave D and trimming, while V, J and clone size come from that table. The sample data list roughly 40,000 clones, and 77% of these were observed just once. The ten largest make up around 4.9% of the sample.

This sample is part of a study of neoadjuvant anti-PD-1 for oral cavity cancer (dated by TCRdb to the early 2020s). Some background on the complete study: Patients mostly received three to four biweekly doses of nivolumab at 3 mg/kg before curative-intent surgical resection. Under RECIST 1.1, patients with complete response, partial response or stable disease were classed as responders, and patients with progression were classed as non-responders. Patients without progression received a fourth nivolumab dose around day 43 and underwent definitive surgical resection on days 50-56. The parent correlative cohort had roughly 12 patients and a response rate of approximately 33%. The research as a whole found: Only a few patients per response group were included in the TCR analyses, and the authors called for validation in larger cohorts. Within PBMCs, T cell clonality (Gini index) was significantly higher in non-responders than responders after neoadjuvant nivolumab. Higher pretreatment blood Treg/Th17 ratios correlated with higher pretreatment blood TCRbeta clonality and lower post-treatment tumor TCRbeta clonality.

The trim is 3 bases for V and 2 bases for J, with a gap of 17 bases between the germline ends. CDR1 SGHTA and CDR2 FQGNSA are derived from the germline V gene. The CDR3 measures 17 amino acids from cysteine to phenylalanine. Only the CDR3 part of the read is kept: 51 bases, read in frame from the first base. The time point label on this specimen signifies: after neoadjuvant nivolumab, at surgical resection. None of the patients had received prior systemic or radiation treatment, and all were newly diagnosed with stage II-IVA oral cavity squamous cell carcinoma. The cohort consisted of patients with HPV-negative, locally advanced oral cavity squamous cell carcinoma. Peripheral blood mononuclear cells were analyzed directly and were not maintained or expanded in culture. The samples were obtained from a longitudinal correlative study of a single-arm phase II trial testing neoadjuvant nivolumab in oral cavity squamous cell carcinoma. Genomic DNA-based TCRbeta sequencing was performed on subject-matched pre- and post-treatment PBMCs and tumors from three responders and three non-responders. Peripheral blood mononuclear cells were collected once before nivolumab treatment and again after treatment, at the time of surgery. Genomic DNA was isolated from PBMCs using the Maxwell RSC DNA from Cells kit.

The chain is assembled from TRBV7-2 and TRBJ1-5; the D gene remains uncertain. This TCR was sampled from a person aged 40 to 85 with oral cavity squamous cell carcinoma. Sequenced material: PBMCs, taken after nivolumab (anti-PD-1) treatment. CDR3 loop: CASSLRPAQVGNQPQHF. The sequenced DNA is TGTGCCAGCAGCTTGAGGCCGGCGCAGGTCGGCAATCAGCCCCAGCATTTT.